Sequencing of this T cell receptor beta chain was carried out in a study of blood T cell repertoires in COVID-19. The overall study: COVID-19 samples collected from the United States, Italy and Spain covered acute and convalescent phases.

Enrollees, about 18 to 90 years old, lived in around 23 US areas. Participants reported their clinical history, and cohort assignment relied on those reports. This clone showed up just once. In the original analysis: Amplified reference gene primers provided the basis for estimating nucleated cell counts. Here immunoSEQ multiplex PCR was the method, and the copy in TCRdb shows in-frame clones only, minus some. That table furnishes V, J and clone size, whereas the DNA furnished D and trimming. This table holds about 380,000 clones, approximately 87% found once. Germline V gene sequence: CDR1 LNHDA, CDR2 SQIVND (reference sequence). The CDR3 extends over 17 amino acids. The germline V and J ends were trimmed by 3 bases and 0 bases, with 17 bases remaining between them.

The receptor's source is a man aged 25-40 years who had recovered from COVID-19. The chain joins TRBV19 to TRBJ1-1, with D unclear. Input material: PBMCs or T cells enriched from blood (not recorded which). DNA of the CDR3: TGTGCCAGTAGTATCGGAGGCGGCATTAGTATGAACACTGAAGCTTTCTTT. Translating it yields CASSIGGGISMNTEAFF.